The sequence of this T cell receptor beta chain was determined in a study of T cell responses to AZD1222 COVID-19 vaccine. Study observations and caveats: Donors, mostly white British, included more females; clonal diversity was possibly underestimated.

Second-dose recipients at about 4 or about 12 weeks were treated as one pooled group. The assay was immunoSEQ multiplex PCR, and TCRdb's table has in-frame clones only and misses some. The table lists 150,000 to 200,000 clones, around 94% of them singletons. A remark on this clone: Its matching antigen is unknown.

The ends were cut back, 2 bases at V and 2 bases at J, with 13 bases in the middle. The germline gives CDR1 MNHEY, CDR2 SVGEGT. The CDR3 is 15 residues long. The rearrangement joins TRBV6-2 or TRBV6-3 to TRBJ2-7; D is undetermined. Source: peripheral blood, taken 28 days after the second AZD1222 dose. This clonotype was obtained from an adult who received the AZD1222 COVID-19 vaccine. The CDR3, as DNA: TGTGCCAGCAGTTACGCACACGCCGGAACCTACGAGCAGTACTTC. It specifies CASSYAHAGTYEQYF.